These 15 T cell receptor beta chains share one sample of origin, sequenced in a study of blood T cell repertoires in COVID-19. Generated by immunoSEQ multiplex PCR, the TCRdb table keeps only in-frame clones and is missing some. Of 150,000 to 200,000 clones in the sample, roughly nine tenths are singletons; the top ten hold around 5%. Sequenced input: peripheral blood. These receptor sequences come from a human donor in a cohort sampled during active COVID-19.

The V and J genes are TRBV13 and TRBJ2-3; tentatively, D is TRBD2 (6 bases). The CDR3 is 13 residues long. The V gene lost 5 bases and the J gene lost 6 bases, with 12 bases spanning the gap. Looked up from germline, CDR1 is PRHDT and CDR2 is FYEKMQ (reference sequence). Here the CDR3 reads CASSPRLVDTQYF. DNA of the CDR3: TGTGCCAGCAGCCCACGACTAGTCGATACGCAGTATTTT.

This rearrangement joins TRBV12-3 or TRBV12-4 to TRBJ1-4; D uncertain. V gave up 1 base and J gave up 10 bases, with 10 bases separating them. CDR3 length: 13 residues. The CDR3 DNA is TGTGCCAGCAGTTTAGTCCCGTCAGGAAAACTGTTTTTT. Encoded protein: CASSLVPSGKLFF.

This rearrangement joins TRBV28 to TRBJ2-1; D may be TRBD2 (6 bases). The germline V and J ends were trimmed by 5 bases and 4 bases, with 15 bases remaining between them. CDR3 length: 15 residues. Germline loops: CDR1 MDHEN, CDR2 SYDVKM. The CDR3 sequence is CASSNYSGVYNEQFF. The CDR3 nucleotides read TGTGCCAGCAGTAATTACTCGGGAGTTTACAATGAGCAGTTCTTC. The complete variable domain, with remaining parts taken from reference TRBV28 and TRBJ2-1, reads DVKVTQSSRYLVKRTGEKVFLECVQDMDHENMFWYRQDPGLGLRLIYFSYDVKMKEKGDIPEGYSVSREKKERFSLILESASTNQTSMYLCASSNYSGVYNEQFFGPGTRLTVL.

This clone has just a few counts. This rearrangement joins TRBV15 to TRBJ1-1, with a tentative D call TRBD1 (5 bases). V was shortened by 0 bases and J by 11 bases, with 16 bases between the two germline ends. Germline CDR1 LNHNV, CDR2 YYDKDF (reference sequence). The CDR3 consists of 14 residues. The CDR3 loop is CATSRDPQVNQAFF. CDR3 sequence (DNA): TGTGCCACCAGCAGAGATCCACAGGTCAATCAGGCTTTCTTT.

V usage is TRBV18 and J usage is TRBJ2-1; D may be TRBD2 (5 bases). Trimming left V 2 bases short and J 6 bases short, with 23 bases between. The length of the CDR3 is 18 residues. The germline gives CDR1 KGHSH, CDR2 LQKENI. CDR3 bases: TGTGCCAGCTCACCATCGAGACCCAACCCACTAGTCGGCAATGAGCAGTTCTTC. This gives the protein CASSPSRPNPLVGNEQFF.

This clone was detected once. The chain carries TRBV3-1 (or the pseudogene TRBV3-2) and TRBJ1-2; D may be TRBD1 (6 bases). The CDR3 contains 15 residues. Between the trimmed V and J ends, which lost 1 base and 4 bases, there was a span of 13 bases. Germline V gene lookup returns CDR1 LGHDT and CDR2 YNNKEL (reference sequence). CDR3 amino acids: CASSQGSGQPYGYTF. The DNA of the CDR3 is TGTGCCAGCAGCCAAGGTTCCGGACAGCCCTATGGCTACACCTTC.

This chain's CDR3 is CASTSDSNTEAFF. The CDR3 DNA reads as TGTGCCAGTACCTCAGACAGCAACACTGAAGCTTTCTTT. This chain links TRBV19 with TRBJ1-1, with a weak D call TRBD1 (5 bases). V dropped 7 bases and J dropped 2 bases, with 11 bases sitting between them. Germline V CDR1 and CDR2: LNHDA, SQIVND (reference sequence). The CDR3 consists of 13 residues.

This clone was counted a single time. This chain uses TRBV27 with TRBJ2-7; 15 nucleotides match TRBD2. Germline V CDR1 and CDR2: MNHEY, SMNVEV (reference sequence). V trimming: 4 bases; J trimming: 7 bases; junction bases outside the gene matches: 11. This CDR3 contains 17 residues. DNA for the CDR3: TGTGCCAGCAGTTCCCCAGGACTAGCGGGAGGGCCCTTAGAGCAGTACTTC. It yields the protein CASSSPGLAGGPLEQYF.

The chain is built from TRBV11-3 and TRBJ2-7; 11 bases line up with TRBD2. Germline loops: CDR1 SGHNT, CDR2 YENEEA. The CDR3 is 15 amino acids. After removal of 4 bases from V and 4 bases from J, the junction contained 6 bases not matched to a gene. CDR3 bases: TGTGCCAGCAGCTCGGGACTAGCGGCTCATTACGAGCAGTACTTC. Protein product: CASSSGLAAHYEQYF. Supplemented by reference TRBV11-3 and TRBJ2-7, the full variable domain reads EAGVVQSPRYKIIEKKQPVAFWCNPISGHNTLYWYLQNLGQGPELLIRYENEEAVDDSQLPKDRFSAERLKGVDSTLKIQPAELGDSAVYLCASSSGLAAHYEQYFGPGTRLTVT.

The rearrangement links TRBV7-2 to TRBJ1-4; TRBD1 is a possible D gene (6 bases). CDR1 SGHTA and CDR2 FQGNSA come from the germline V gene. Trimming took 0 bases from V and 5 from J, leaving 7 bases between them. CDR3 length equals 14 residues. CDR3 residues: CASSLAGQNEKLFF. The CDR3 DNA reads TGTGCCAGCAGCTTAGCCGGACAGAATGAAAAACTGTTTTTT.

The rearrangement joins TRBV29-1 to TRBJ2-2; TRBD1 aligns across 8 bases. CDR3 length equals 14 residues. Germline V CDR1 and CDR2: SQVTM, ANQGSEA. V lost 4 bases to trimming and J lost 3 bases; unmatched junction nucleotides: 4. CDR3 DNA: TGCAGCGTTGGGGACAGGCTGGACACCGGGGAGCTGTTTTTT. Translating gives CSVGDRLDTGELFF.

This clone was seen only once. J is TRBJ2-2 and V is TRBV6-5; TRBD2 aligns across 14 bases. This CDR3 contains 16 residues. Unmatched junction bases numbered 6, after V lost 4 bases and J lost 8 bases. Germline values: CDR1 MNHEY, CDR2 SVGAGI. CDR3 loop: CASSFRLAGGPGELFF. The CDR3 region has the DNA TGTGCCAGCAGTTTCCGACTAGCGGGAGGGCCGGGGGAGCTGTTTTTT.

The J gene is TRBJ2-6, the V gene TRBV24-1; D is unresolved. This CDR3 has 13 residues. The germline V gene has CDR1 KGHDR and CDR2 SFDVKD. V was shortened by 4 bases and J by 4 bases, with 4 bases between the two germline ends. CDR3 residues: CATSDPGANVLTF. The CDR3, as DNA: TGTGCCACCAGTGACCCGGGGGCCAACGTCCTGACTTTC.

As DNA, the CDR3 is TGTGCCAGCAGCCAGACGGGTGACAGGGTTAGCTATGGCTACACCTTC. The encoded protein is CASSQTGDRVSYGYTF. The chain links TRBV28 to TRBJ1-2; TRBD1 matches 7 bases. CDR3 length: 16 residues. Trimming cost V 6 bases and J 4 bases; bases outside gene matches: 14. Germline assignment: CDR1 MDHEN and CDR2 SYDVKM.

The chain combines TRBV11-3 with TRBJ2-7, with a weak D call TRBD1 (6 bases). CDR1 and CDR2 (germline): SGHNT, YENEEA. CDR3 size: 13 residues. V lost 4 bases to trimming and J lost 6 bases, with 13 bases between them. The CDR3 spells CASSSHRVGEQYF. The CDR3 nucleotides read TGTGCCAGCAGCTCACACAGGGTTGGCGAGCAGTACTTC.